One and the same sample provided the 16 T cell receptor beta chains below, sequenced in a study of T cell clonotyping in hematopoietic cell transplantation. The method was immunoSEQ multiplex PCR; TCRdb's version includes in-frame clones alone and lacks a portion of them. The sample has 65,000 to 80,000 clones; roughly 95% are singletons. The time point here: recipient sample about 28 days before transplant, after cytoreduction. The specimen was peripheral blood mononuclear cells, collected before stem cell transplant. The receptors here all came from a woman between 50 and 59 years old with acute myeloid leukemia. Some clones in this sample may be carry-over from other donors' samples.

For the CDR3, the DNA is TGTGCCAGCAGTTTGTGGGTGAAGAGGGACACTGAAGCTTTCTTT. The encoded protein is CASSLWVKRDTEAFF. The J gene is TRBJ1-1, the V gene TRBV27; D is ambiguous. The CDR3 sequence is 15 residues long. V was cut by 3 bases and J by 3 bases, with 14 bases left in between. Germline V gives CDR1 MNHEY, CDR2 SMNVEV (reference sequence).

The chain couples TRBV7-9 to TRBJ2-3, with D unclear. Germline CDR1 reads SEHNR; CDR2 reads FQNEAQ (reference sequence). V lost 0 bases, J lost 2 bases, and 0 bases lay in between. The length of the CDR3 is 12 residues. The CDR3 coding sequence is TGTGCCAGCAGCTTAGCCACAGATACGCAGTATTTT. Translated: CASSLATDTQYF.

The CDR3 coding sequence is TGTGCCAGCAGTGACACAGGGGGCTCAGGAAACACCATATATTTT. It yields the protein CASSDTGGSGNTIYF. The gene calls are TRBV6-1 and TRBJ1-3; 9 bases fit TRBD1. This CDR3 has 15 residues. The V gene's germline CDR1 is MNHNS and CDR2 SASEGT. J lost 4 bases, V lost 3 bases, and 4 bases had no gene match.

V is TRBV11-2 and J is TRBJ2-5; tentative D call: TRBD2 (6 bases). CDR3 length equals 15 residues. CDR1 SGHAT and CDR2 FQNNGV come from the germline V gene. The germline V and J ends were trimmed by 6 bases and 1 base, with 15 bases remaining between them. CDR3 residues: CASRGRRGPQETQYF. The CDR3, as DNA: TGTGCCAGCAGGGGGAGGCGGGGCCCCCAAGAGACCCAGTACTTC.

The V call is TRBV6-1, the J call TRBJ1-1; D gene ambiguous. The CDR3 consists of 13 residues. Germline V CDR1 and CDR2: MNHNS, SASEGT. Trimming took 7 bases from V and 0 from J, leaving 9 bases between them. This chain's CDR3 is CASNRDMNTEAFF. The CDR3 nucleotides read TGTGCCAGCAACCGGGATATGAACACTGAAGCTTTCTTT.

This sequence joins TRBV27 and TRBJ2-2; D remains ambiguous. Germline V gives CDR1 MNHEY, CDR2 SMNVEV (reference sequence). This CDR3 has 16 residues. Trimming took off 0 bases at V and 0 bases at J, with 8 bases between the two ends. The CDR3 DNA follows: TGTGCCAGCAGTTTATCGAGGCCCTCGAACACCGGGGAGCTGTTTTTT. It encodes CASSLSRPSNTGELFF.

The rearrangement joins TRBV6-1 to TRBJ2-7, with 10 bases that match TRBD2. CDR3 length equals 14 residues. The germline V gene encodes CDR1 MNHNS and CDR2 SASEGT. The trim removed 11 bases at V and 6 bases at J, leaving 13 bases unmatched. CDR3 bases: TGTGCCGGCAATCCGGGACTAGCGTCTTCCGAGCAGTACTTC. Translation: CAGNPGLASSEQYF.

The chain employs TRBV28 and TRBJ1-1; D unresolved. The V gene lost 4 bases and the J gene lost 7 bases, with 7 bases spanning the gap. The CDR3 runs 11 residues. Germline CDR1 reads MDHEN; CDR2 reads SYDVKM. The CDR3 coding sequence is TGTGCCAGCAGTTGGTGGGATGAAGCTTTCTTT. This sequence encodes CASSWWDEAFF. Combining the CDR3 with reference TRBV28 and TRBJ1-1 gives the whole variable domain DVKVTQSSRYLVKRTGEKVFLECVQDMDHENMFWYRQDPGLGLRLIYFSYDVKMKEKGDIPEGYSVSREKKERFSLILESASTNQTSMYLCASSWWDEAFFGQGTRLTVV.

This clone appeared a few times. V gene TRBV29-1 combines with J gene TRBJ1-1; the D gene is possibly TRBD1 (6 bases). The CDR3 is 14 amino acids. Germline loops: CDR1 SQVTM, CDR2 ANQGSEA. With 0 bases removed from V and 0 bases from J, the gap between germline ends came to 8 bases. This CDR3 reads CSVEDGGLNTEAFF. CDR3 DNA sequence: TGCAGCGTTGAAGACGGGGGGCTGAACACTGAAGCTTTCTTT.

J is TRBJ2-7 and V is TRBV30, with a weak D call TRBD1 (5 bases). The CDR3 runs 12 residues. The germline CDR1 and CDR2 sequences are GTSNPN and SVGIG (reference sequence). V lost 2 bases to trimming and J lost 4 bases, with 9 bases between them. The CDR3 sequence is CAWSRGGYEQYF. For the CDR3, the DNA is TGTGCCTGGAGTAGGGGTGGGTACGAGCAGTACTTC. Full variable domain (rest looked up from reference TRBV30 and TRBJ2-7): SQTIHQWPATLVQPVGSPLSLECTVEGTSNPNLYWYRQAAGRGLQLLFYSVGIGQISSEVPQNLSASRPQDRQFILSSKKLLLSDSGFYLCAWSRGGYEQYFGPGTRLTVT.

This chain connects TRBV7-2 to TRBJ2-5; 11 nucleotides match TRBD2. This CDR3 contains 18 residues. V was clipped by 1 base and J by 2 bases; unmatched bases: 9. Looked up from germline, CDR1 is SGHTA and CDR2 is FQGNSA. The CDR3 protein is CASSLVRLASGGQETQYF. DNA for the CDR3: TGTGCCAGCAGCTTAGTGAGGTTGGCTAGCGGGGGGCAAGAGACCCAGTACTTC.

The chain uses TRBV5-1 and TRBJ2-5, with 7 bases aligning to TRBD2. V lost 1 base to trimming and J lost 5 bases; unmatched junction nucleotides: 2. Germline V CDR1 and CDR2: SGHRS, YFSETQ. The CDR3 length is 13 residues. The CDR3 nucleotides read TGCGCCAGCAGCTTGTGGGGGGGGGAGACCCAGTACTTC. This encodes CASSLWGGETQYF.

V and J are TRBV5-6 and TRBJ1-5, with D possibly TRBD1 on 6 matching bases. This CDR3 is built from 14 residues. The ends were cut back, 5 bases at V and 6 bases at J, with 15 bases in the middle. Germline assignment: CDR1 SGHDT and CDR2 YYEEEE. The CDR3 sequence is CASSFRGGFQPQHF. DNA of the CDR3: TGTGCCAGCAGTTTTCGAGGGGGTTTTCAGCCCCAGCATTTT.

V is TRBV29-1 and J is TRBJ1-2; weak D call: TRBD1 (5 bases). The CDR3 spans 13 residues. Germline loops: CDR1 SQVTM, CDR2 ANQGSEA. Trimming shortened V by 2 bases and J by 2 bases, and 9 bases separated the two germline ends. The CDR3 bases are TGCAGCGTTGAATTCAGGGAGAACTATGGCTACACCTTC. Its translation is CSVEFRENYGYTF.

This clone was counted once. The J gene is TRBJ1-6, the V gene TRBV7-2; D unclear. The CDR3 consists of 14 residues. Trimming pared 5 bases from V and 7 bases from J, leaving 12 bases between. Germline V gene data show CDR1 as SGHTA and CDR2 as FQGNSA. The CDR3 DNA follows: TGTGCCAGCAGCCAGGAACCCCACAATTCACCCCTCCACTTT. It specifies CASSQEPHNSPLHF.

This chain joins TRBV5-6 and TRBJ2-7; D is perhaps TRBD2 (5 bases). Trimming took off 2 bases at V and 1 base at J, with 7 bases between the two ends. Looked up from germline, CDR1 is SGHDT and CDR2 is YYEEEE. CDR3 length equals 13 residues. The CDR3 region is CASSFGLSYEQYF. In DNA, the CDR3 is TGTGCCAGCAGCTTTGGACTTTCCTACGAGCAGTACTTC.